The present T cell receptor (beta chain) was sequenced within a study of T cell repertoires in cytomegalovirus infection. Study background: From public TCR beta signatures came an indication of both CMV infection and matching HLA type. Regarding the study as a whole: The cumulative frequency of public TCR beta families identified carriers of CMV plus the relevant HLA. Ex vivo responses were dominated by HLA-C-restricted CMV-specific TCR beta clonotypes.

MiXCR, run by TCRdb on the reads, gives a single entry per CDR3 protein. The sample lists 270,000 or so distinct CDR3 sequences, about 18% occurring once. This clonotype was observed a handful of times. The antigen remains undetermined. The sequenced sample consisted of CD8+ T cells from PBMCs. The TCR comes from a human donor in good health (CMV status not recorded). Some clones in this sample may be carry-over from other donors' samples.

For the CDR3, the DNA is TGTGCCAGCACCCACGGGGCGGAGGAAGCGAACACCGGGGAGCTGTTTTTT. Translation gives CASTHGAEEANTGELFF. This rearrangement joins TRBV6-1 to TRBJ2-2, with D perhaps being TRBD1 or TRBD2 (5 bases each). Germline loops: CDR1 MNHNS, CDR2 SASEGT. V shed 7 bases and J shed 0 bases, with 18 bases lying between them. The CDR3 has 17 amino acids.